The following is a TCR beta chain sequence with its context. Its target is unknown. The sample comes from a study of cytomegalovirus exposure and HLA in healthy donors. Turning to the study itself: Inside one of the first data releases sat about 85 million unique TCRs taken from HLA-typed donors. Study results and limitations: Prior analysis indicated that the majority of TCR beta V segments exhibited productivity approximately 87% or approximately 30% of the time. The classifier, whose performance was assessed in both the original and validation cohorts, reportedly diagnosed cytomegalovirus status with high specificity and sensitivity.

CDR1 and CDR2 (germline): MNHNS, SASEGT. This CDR3 contains 16 residues. V gave up 0 bases and J gave up 7 bases, with 18 bases separating them. The PCR was carried out with 60 Vbeta primers and 13 Jbeta primers. As processed by the authors: Counted up in a later analysis, unique TCR beta chains came to about 83 million, with about 9.9 million shared. Assay: immunoSEQ multiplex PCR; the TCRdb copy retains only in-frame clones and omits some. V, J and clone size were drawn from that table, and D and trimming were deduced from the DNA. The sample carries 150,000 to 180,000 clones, around three quarters recorded once.

What was sequenced was PBMCs. The chain links TRBV6-1 to TRBJ2-5; D perhaps matches TRBD2 (7 bases). The receptor's source is a woman in her thirties or forties in good health and CMV-seronegative. CDR3 in amino acids: CASSEAGGAGGWTQYF. As DNA, the CDR3 is TGTGCCAGCAGTGAAGCGGGGGGGGCCGGTGGTTGGACCCAGTACTTC.